The 3 T cell receptor beta chains below all came from one sample that was sequenced in a study of CD4 T cell repertoires in COVID-19. Antigen specificity for these receptors is unknown. Here immunoSEQ multiplex PCR was the method, and the copy in TCRdb shows in-frame clones only, minus some. Altogether 1,400 to 1,500 clones are present, 15% to 20% being singletons, with the ten largest covering 9.5% to 10%. Recombinant SARS-CoV-2 spike or nucleoprotein, presented by autologous monocytes, stimulated the CFSE-labeled cells. Here the sequenced sample was central memory CD4+ T cells, cultured in vitro, taken after recovery from COVID-19. These receptors all come from a human donor who had COVID-19.

Judged by abundance, this clone is medium-sized. The chain uses TRBV6-5 and TRBJ1-1; D is uncertain. V was clipped by 6 bases and J by 4 bases, with 15 bases between them. The germline V gene has CDR1 MNHEY and CDR2 SVGAGI. This CDR3 spans 14 amino acids. The CDR3 DNA follows: TGTGCCAGCAGCCACCCGGAGGGCATCACTGAAGCTTTCTTT. This codes for CASSHPEGITEAFF.

This clone was observed a handful of times. The rearrangement joins TRBV18 to TRBJ1-1; tentative D call: TRBD1 (5 bases). The CDR3 is 21 amino acids. Germline V gives CDR1 KGHSH, CDR2 LQKENI. The V end lost 3 bases, the J end lost 5 bases, and 34 bases lay between the germline ends. The CDR3, as DNA: TGTGCCAGCTCACCTGTTCGTCTGGGGGTTCCACGCTCATCGTTGCGGACTGAAGCTTTCTTT. Its translation is CASSPVRLGVPRSSLRTEAFF.

This clone was counted only a few times. The V and J genes are TRBV3-1 (or the pseudogene TRBV3-2) and TRBJ2-5; no clear D gene. The V gene's germline CDR1 is LGHDT and CDR2 YNNKEL (reference sequence). This CDR3 has 16 residues. V shed 0 bases and J shed 2 bases, with 13 bases lying between them. The CDR3 here is CASSQDTTDDQETQYF. In DNA form, the CDR3 reads TGTGCCAGCAGCCAAGATACTACGGACGATCAAGAGACCCAGTACTTC.